This T cell receptor delta chain was profiled in a study of Vδ1+ human thymocytes. RNA was extracted from the cells and then reverse transcribed. Multiplex PCR used pooled V-gene forward primers and a constant-region reverse primer to amplify CDR3s. TCRdb reanalysed the multiplex PCR reads with CATT. This sample has about 20,000 delta-chain clones; 7.5% to 9% occur once, and the top ten carry almost 1%. Study-level points and caveats: In the thymus, TRG and TRD repertoires looked highly polyclonal with Gaussian CDR3 lengths.

This clone has more than one count but fewer than ten. What it recognizes is unknown. The V gene lost 0 bases and the J gene lost 5 bases, with 18 bases spanning the gap. The germline V gene encodes CDR1 GEAIGNYY and CDR2 EKD. This CDR3 spans 16 amino acids. The sequence was collected from a child younger than two who had congenital heart surgery. The sequencing input was Vdelta1+ gamma-delta thymocytes from the thymus. Stated subset: FACS-sorted CD3+ TCRalphabeta- TCRVdelta1+ TCRVdelta2- thymocytes. The rearrangement joins TRDV2 to TRDJ1; D may be TRDD3 (6 bases). The DNA for the CDR3 is TGTGCCTGTGACACCGTCGGGGATCTCAAATCTGATAAACTCATCTTT. It encodes CACDTVGDLKSDKLIF.